This T cell receptor (beta chain) stems from a study of early T cells in non-severe SARS-CoV-2 infection. Study information: From unsorted whole blood, bulk RNA was sequenced, and the chains remained unpaired. Study-wide results and limits: Comparison of clonotypes with VDJdb favored anti-spike CD8 responses while missing private and CD4 specificities.

This clonotype has a count of ten or more. Its antigen is still unknown. Separate cDNA molecules each had unique molecular identifiers attached to them. One entry per CDR3 protein results from TCRdb running MiXCR on the 5' RACE reads. This sample has tens of thousands of distinct CDR3 sequences, with about 13% found just once. The receptor was derived from an adult who was a healthcare worker with PCR-confirmed SARS-CoV-2 infection or an uninfected control (not recorded which). The sample was whole blood.

In nucleotides, the CDR3 is TGTGCCAGCAGTGAGGTTCCCTACGAGCAGTACTTC. The encoded protein is CASSEVPYEQYF. The rearrangement uses TRBV25-1 and TRBJ2-7; D is ambiguous. Germline CDR1 MGHDK, CDR2 SYGVNS. The CDR3 has 12 amino acids. V was trimmed by 3 bases and J by 2 bases, leaving 5 bases between them.